The 24 T cell receptor beta chains presented below share a single source sample, sequenced in a study of blood T cell repertoires in COVID-19. The data were produced by immunoSEQ multiplex PCR, yet TCRdb's version contains in-frame clones alone and is incomplete. The sample consists of around 180,000 clones, more than 70% of them appearing once. Sequenced sample: peripheral blood. These receptor sequences come from a human donor in a cohort sampled during active COVID-19.

The chain uses TRBV2 and TRBJ1-5, with a tentative D call TRBD1 (6 bases). Between the trimmed V and J ends, which lost 5 bases and 4 bases, there was a span of 12 bases. Germline CDR1 reads SNHLY; CDR2 reads FYNNEI. The CDR3 is 14 amino acids. CDR3 in DNA: TGTGCCAGCAGTCCTACAGGGAAGAATCAGCCCCAGCATTTT. This codes for CASSPTGKNQPQHF.

As DNA, the CDR3 is TGTGCCAGCTCACCGCCCGGACAGGGGAATCAGCCCCAGCATTTT. Protein: CASSPPGQGNQPQHF. The chain combines TRBV18 with TRBJ1-5; 9 bases line up with TRBD1. This CDR3 has 15 residues. Germline CDR1 is KGHSH and CDR2 is LQKENI. Trimming removed 3 bases from V and 4 bases from J; junction bases left unmatched: 4.

The chain couples TRBV19 to TRBJ2-6, with D perhaps matching TRBD1 (6 bases). The ends were cut back, 3 bases at V and 0 bases at J, with 12 bases in the middle. Germline V lookup: CDR1 LNHDA, CDR2 SQIVND (reference sequence). The CDR3 spans 17 residues. In DNA form, the CDR3 reads TGTGCCAGTAGTATTTCATCGACAGGCTCTGGGGCCAACGTCCTGACTTTC. Translating it yields CASSISSTGSGANVLTF.

V gene TRBV2 combines with J gene TRBJ1-3; D uncertain. CDR1 SNHLY and CDR2 FYNNEI come from the germline V gene. The CDR3 totals 15 residues. V lost 1 base and J 0 bases, leaving 7 bases between the germline ends. The CDR3 DNA reads TGTGCCAGCAGTGAAGGTATACTCTCTGGAAACACCATATATTTT. It specifies CASSEGILSGNTIYF.

The chain joins TRBV30 to TRBJ2-5; D possibly corresponds to TRBD2 (6 bases). Germline V gives CDR1 GTSNPN, CDR2 SVGIG (reference sequence). The CDR3 covers 11 residues. Deletions cut 4 bases from V and 9 bases from J, with 12 bases between. The CDR3 is CAWKGPGAQYF. The CDR3 nucleotides are TGTGCCTGGAAAGGGCCGGGGGCCCAGTACTTC. The full variable domain, rest sourced from reference TRBV30 and TRBJ2-5, is SQTIHQWPATLVQPVGSPLSLECTVEGTSNPNLYWYRQAAGRGLQLLFYSVGIGQISSEVPQNLSASRPQDRQFILSSKKLLLSDSGFYLCAWKGPGAQYFGPGTRLLVL.

V and J are TRBV2 and TRBJ1-3; D might be TRBD1 (5 bases). CDR1 is SNHLY, CDR2 FYNNEI, per germline. The V gene lost 6 bases and the J gene lost 2 bases, with 11 bases spanning the gap. The CDR3 is 14 residues long. CDR3 DNA sequence: TGTGCCAGCAGGCGGGACCCGCCTGGAAACACCATATATTTT. This translates into CASRRDPPGNTIYF. Full variable domain (rest looked up from reference TRBV2 and TRBJ1-3): EPEVTQTPSHQVTQMGQEVILRCVPISNHLYFYWYRQILGQKVEFLVSFYNNEISEKSEIFDDQFSVERPDGSNFTLKIRSTKLEDSAMYFCASRRDPPGNTIYFGEGSWLTVV.

DNA for the CDR3: TGCGCCAGCAGCCAAGGAACAGGGTTGGGTGGCTACACCTTC. Its protein is CASSQGTGLGGYTF. This chain joins TRBV4-3 and TRBJ1-2, with D possibly TRBD1 on 6 matching bases. Germline V lookup: CDR1 LGHNA, CDR2 YSLEER. This CDR3 spans 14 amino acids. V shed 1 base and J shed 7 bases, with 13 bases lying between them.

This chain's CDR3 is CASSLDRGRGNTIYF. CDR3 coding DNA: TGTGCCAGCAGCTTAGACAGGGGGCGCGGAAACACCATATATTTT. The chain carries TRBV7-8 and TRBJ1-3, with 9 bases fitting TRBD1. V lost 1 base to trimming and J lost 4 bases; unmatched junction nucleotides: 2. From germline, CDR1 is SGHVS and CDR2 FQNEAQ. The CDR3 sequence is 15 residues long.

The chain has TRBV2 and TRBJ2-7; TRBD1 matches 9 bases. The junction had 12 bases not matched to a gene; V was cut back by 8 bases and J by 7 bases. Germline lookup yields CDR1 SNHLY and CDR2 FYNNEI. The CDR3 extends over 14 amino acids. The CDR3 region has the DNA TGTGCCAGCCAGACGACAGGGGGAGCGAAAGAGCAGTACTTC. Amino acids: CASQTTGGAKEQYF.

The chain has TRBV10-3 and TRBJ2-5; the match to TRBD2 covers 12 bases. This CDR3 has 14 residues. Trimming at V came to 6 bases and at J to 2 bases, leaving 1 base not matched to a gene. Germline V gene data show CDR1 as ENHRY and CDR2 as SYGVKD. The CDR3 DNA sequence: TGTGCCATCAGGGGGACTAGCGGGCAAGAGACCCAGTACTTC. As protein: CAIRGTSGQETQYF.

The rearrangement uses TRBV19 and TRBJ2-1; 8 bases are shared with TRBD1. In germline, CDR1 is LNHDA, CDR2 SQIVND (reference sequence). V lost 5 bases to trimming and J lost 8 bases; unmatched junction nucleotides: 8. There are 14 residues in the CDR3. CDR3 in DNA: TGTGCCAGTAGTCCCGACAGGGGAAACGATGAGCAGTTCTTC. This encodes CASSPDRGNDEQFF.

The chain links TRBV4-3 to TRBJ2-7; 10 bases fit TRBD2. V was clipped by 0 bases and J by 4 bases; unmatched bases: 12. The length of the CDR3 is 18 residues. From germline, CDR1 is LGHNA and CDR2 YSLEER. The CDR3 region is CASSQDSGGPRSRYEQYF. CDR3 sequence (DNA): TGCGCCAGCAGCCAAGATAGCGGGGGGCCGAGATCCCGTTACGAGCAGTACTTC.

The chain employs TRBV25-1 and TRBJ1-1; TRBD1 might be the D (5 bases). The CDR3 length is 12 residues. V was cut by 3 bases and J by 10 bases, with 12 bases left in between. Looked up from germline, CDR1 is MGHDK and CDR2 is SYGVNS. The CDR3 loop is CASSEGLGGAFF. CDR3 in DNA: TGTGCCAGCAGTGAGGGGCTGGGGGGAGCTTTCTTT.

CDR3 nucleotide sequence: TGTGCCAGCAGCCCTTCCTACGAGCAGTACTTC. It translates to CASSPSYEQYF. The J gene is TRBJ2-7, the V gene TRBV12-3 or TRBV12-4; D is ambiguous. With 6 bases removed from V and 1 base from J, the gap between germline ends came to 4 bases. The CDR3 has 11 amino acids.

The chain links TRBV15 to TRBJ2-7, with D tentatively TRBD1 (7 bases). CDR1 and CDR2 (germline): LNHNV, YYDKDF (reference sequence). The CDR3 runs to 14 residues. The V end was cut by 3 bases, the J end by 1 base, with 10 bases between. CDR3 in DNA: TGTGCCACCAGCAGTCAGGGGGGTTCCTACGAGCAGTACTTC. It yields the protein CATSSQGGSYEQYF.

The V and J genes are TRBV5-4 and TRBJ1-1; D not resolved. Trimming left V 4 bases short and J 1 base short, with 14 bases between. From germline, CDR1 is SGHNT and CDR2 YYREEE (reference sequence). The CDR3 consists of 15 residues. The DNA of the CDR3 is TGTGCCAGCAGCCCCGCGACGGGTGCGAACACTGAAGCTTTCTTT. Protein product: CASSPATGANTEAFF.

The chain recombines TRBV28 with TRBJ2-4; TRBD1 matches at 8 bases. CDR1 is MDHEN, CDR2 SYDVKM, per germline. The CDR3 spans 15 residues. The trim removed 4 bases at V and 6 bases at J, leaving 8 bases unmatched. The CDR3 bases are TGTGCCAGCAGTTGGACGACAGGGGCGCGAAACATTCAGTACTTC. As protein: CASSWTTGARNIQYF.

This chain links TRBV24-1 with TRBJ1-2, with D unresolved. V was shortened by 7 bases and J by 1 base, with 12 bases between the two germline ends. The CDR3 is made up of 14 amino acids. Germline V gene lookup returns CDR1 KGHDR and CDR2 SFDVKD. The CDR3 loop is CATSEGLYNYGYTF. The CDR3 region has the DNA TGTGCCACCAGCGAGGGTTTATATAACTATGGCTACACCTTC.

The chain links TRBV28 to TRBJ1-5; TRBD1 aligns across 7 bases. The junction had 10 bases not matched to a gene; V was cut back by 10 bases and J by 4 bases. Germline lookup yields CDR1 MDHEN and CDR2 SYDVKM. CDR3 length: 14 residues. The CDR3 reads CAILTGALNQPQHF. The CDR3 nucleotides are TGTGCCATCCTAACAGGGGCCCTAAATCAGCCCCAGCATTTT.

The chain combines TRBV27 with TRBJ2-3, with D possibly being TRBD2 (5 bases). CDR1 is MNHEY and CDR2 is SMNVEV in the germline V gene (reference sequence). Trimming removed 6 bases at V and 0 bases at J, with 13 bases between. The CDR3 consists of 15 residues. CDR3: CASSPPGRSTDTQYF. CDR3 bases: TGTGCCAGCAGCCCCCCTGGGAGAAGCACAGATACGCAGTATTTT.

This clone was recorded once. The V gene is TRBV5-1, the J gene TRBJ1-1; tentatively, D is TRBD1 (6 bases). The CDR3 has 13 amino acids. CDR1 and CDR2 (germline): SGHRS, YFSETQ. Trimming shortened V by 0 bases and J by 4 bases, and 7 bases separated the two germline ends. The CDR3 reads CASSLGQATEAFF. The CDR3 nucleotides read TGCGCCAGCAGCTTGGGACAGGCCACTGAAGCTTTCTTT.

This chain uses TRBV4-3 with TRBJ2-1, with D possibly TRBD1 on 5 matching bases. Deletions cut 3 bases from V and 0 bases from J, with 6 bases between. The CDR3 is 14 amino acids. Germline V CDR1 and CDR2: LGHNA, YSLEER. For the CDR3, the DNA is TGCGCCAGCAGCCACAGGGTCTCCTACAATGAGCAGTTCTTC. This translates into CASSHRVSYNEQFF.

The J gene is TRBJ2-7, the V gene TRBV5-1; possibly TRBD2 for D (6 bases). CDR1 SGHRS and CDR2 YFSETQ come from the germline V gene. The CDR3 has 15 amino acids. V dropped 2 bases and J dropped 2 bases, with 14 bases sitting between them. The CDR3 DNA follows: TGCGCCAGCAGCTTAACCGGGACTGTAACCTACGAGCAGTACTTC. Residues: CASSLTGTVTYEQYF.

This clone was seen only a few times. The chain employs TRBV27 and TRBJ2-2; TRBD1 is a possible D gene (6 bases). This CDR3 region has 15 residues. Deletions cut 4 bases from V and 5 bases from J, with 14 bases between. Germline CDR1 is MNHEY and CDR2 is SMNVEV (reference sequence). This chain's CDR3 is CASSSGARRTGELFF. The CDR3 DNA follows: TGTGCCAGCAGTTCAGGGGCCCGACGGACCGGGGAGCTGTTTTTT.